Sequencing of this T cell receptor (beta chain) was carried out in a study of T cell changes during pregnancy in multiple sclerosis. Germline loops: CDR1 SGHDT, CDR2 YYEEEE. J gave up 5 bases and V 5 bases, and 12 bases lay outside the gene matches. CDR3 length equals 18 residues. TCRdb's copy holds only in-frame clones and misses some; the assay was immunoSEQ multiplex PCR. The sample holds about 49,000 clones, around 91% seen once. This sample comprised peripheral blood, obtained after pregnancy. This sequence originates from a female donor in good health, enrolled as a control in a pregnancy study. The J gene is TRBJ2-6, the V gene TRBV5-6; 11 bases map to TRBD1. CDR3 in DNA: TGTGCCAGCAGTATGGAAGGGACAGGGGGTCGGAGGGCCAACGTCCTGACTTTC. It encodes CASSMEGTGGRRANVLTF.